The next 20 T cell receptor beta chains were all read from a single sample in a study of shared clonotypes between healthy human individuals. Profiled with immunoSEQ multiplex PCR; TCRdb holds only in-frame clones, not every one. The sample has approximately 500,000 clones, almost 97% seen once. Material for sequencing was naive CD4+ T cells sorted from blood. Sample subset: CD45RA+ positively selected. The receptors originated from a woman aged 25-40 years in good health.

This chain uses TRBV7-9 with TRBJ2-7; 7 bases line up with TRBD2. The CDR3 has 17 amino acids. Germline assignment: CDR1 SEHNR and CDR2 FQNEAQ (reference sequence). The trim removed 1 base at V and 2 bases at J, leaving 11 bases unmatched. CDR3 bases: TGTGCCAGCAGCTTAGGGGTAATTCGCGGGGGTACCTACGAGCAGTACTTC. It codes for CASSLGVIRGGTYEQYF.

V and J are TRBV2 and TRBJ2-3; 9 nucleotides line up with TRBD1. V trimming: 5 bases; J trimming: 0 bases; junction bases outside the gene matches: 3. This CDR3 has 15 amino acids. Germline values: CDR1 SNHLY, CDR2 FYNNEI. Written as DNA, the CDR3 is TGTGCCAGCAGTAAGGACAGGGGAAGCACAGATACGCAGTATTTT. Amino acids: CASSKDRGSTDTQYF. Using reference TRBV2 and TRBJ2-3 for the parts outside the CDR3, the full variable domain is EPEVTQTPSHQVTQMGQEVILRCVPISNHLYFYWYRQILGQKVEFLVSFYNNEISEKSEIFDDQFSVERPDGSNFTLKIRSTKLEDSAMYFCASSKDRGSTDTQYFGPGTRLTVL.

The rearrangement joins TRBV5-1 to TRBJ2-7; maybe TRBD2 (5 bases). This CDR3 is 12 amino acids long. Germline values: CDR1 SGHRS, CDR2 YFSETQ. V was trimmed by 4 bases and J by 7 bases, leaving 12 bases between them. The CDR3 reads CASSAQRGEQYF. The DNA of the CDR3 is TGCGCCAGCAGCGCCCAAAGAGGGGAGCAGTACTTC.

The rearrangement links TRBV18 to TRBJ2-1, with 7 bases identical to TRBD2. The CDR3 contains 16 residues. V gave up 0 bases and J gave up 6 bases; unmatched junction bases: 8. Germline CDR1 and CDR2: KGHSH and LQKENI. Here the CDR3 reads CASSPPSGVRANEQFF. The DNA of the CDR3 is TGTGCCAGCTCACCACCGAGCGGGGTGAGGGCCAATGAGCAGTTCTTC. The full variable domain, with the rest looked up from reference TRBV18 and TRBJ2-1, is NAGVMQNPRHLVRRRGQEARLRCSPMKGHSHVYWYRQLPEEGLKFMVYLQKENIIDESGMPKERFSAEFPKEGPSILRIQQVVRGDSAAYFCASSPPSGVRANEQFFGPGTRLTVL.

The CDR3 reads CASSPQGTTNEKLFF. CDR3 nucleotides: TGTGCCAGCTCACCACAGGGAACAACTAATGAAAAACTGTTTTTT. The chain joins TRBV18 to TRBJ1-4; no clear D gene. Germline V gene lookup returns CDR1 KGHSH and CDR2 LQKENI. The CDR3 consists of 15 residues. Trimming removed 1 base from V and 0 bases from J, with 6 bases in between. The variable domain in full, completed from reference TRBV18 and TRBJ1-4, reads NAGVMQNPRHLVRRRGQEARLRCSPMKGHSHVYWYRQLPEEGLKFMVYLQKENIIDESGMPKERFSAEFPKEGPSILRIQQVVRGDSAAYFCASSPQGTTNEKLFFGSGTQLSVL.

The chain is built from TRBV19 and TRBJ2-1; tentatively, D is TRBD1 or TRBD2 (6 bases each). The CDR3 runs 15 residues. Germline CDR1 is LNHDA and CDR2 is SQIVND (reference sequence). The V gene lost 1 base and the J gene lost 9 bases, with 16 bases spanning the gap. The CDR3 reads CASSIGLGGASEQFF. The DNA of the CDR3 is TGTGCCAGTAGTATAGGTCTGGGGGGCGCGAGTGAGCAGTTCTTC. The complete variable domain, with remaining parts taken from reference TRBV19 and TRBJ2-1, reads DGGITQSPKYLFRKEGQNVTLSCEQNLNHDAMYWYRQDPGQGLRLIYYSQIVNDFQKGDIAEGYSVSREKKESFPLTVTSAQKNPTAFYLCASSIGLGGASEQFFGPGTRLTVL.

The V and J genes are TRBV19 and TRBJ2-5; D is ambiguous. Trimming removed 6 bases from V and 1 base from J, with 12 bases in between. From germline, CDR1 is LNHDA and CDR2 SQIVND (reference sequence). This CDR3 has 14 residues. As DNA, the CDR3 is TGTGCCAGTAGCTTCCGGGTCCTCCAAGAGACCCAGTACTTC. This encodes CASSFRVLQETQYF.

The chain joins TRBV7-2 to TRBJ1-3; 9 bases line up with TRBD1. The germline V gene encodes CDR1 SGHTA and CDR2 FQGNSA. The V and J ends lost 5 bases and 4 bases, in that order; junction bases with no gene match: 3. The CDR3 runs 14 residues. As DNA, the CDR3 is TGTGCCAGCAGCCCCGGGACAGGGGGAAACACCATATATTTT. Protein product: CASSPGTGGNTIYF.

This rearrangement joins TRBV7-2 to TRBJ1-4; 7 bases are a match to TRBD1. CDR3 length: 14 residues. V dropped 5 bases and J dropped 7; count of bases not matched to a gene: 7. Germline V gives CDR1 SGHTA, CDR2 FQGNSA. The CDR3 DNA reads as TGTGCCAGCAGCCCGGAGAGGGGGCGTGAAAAACTGTTTTTT. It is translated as CASSPERGREKLFF.

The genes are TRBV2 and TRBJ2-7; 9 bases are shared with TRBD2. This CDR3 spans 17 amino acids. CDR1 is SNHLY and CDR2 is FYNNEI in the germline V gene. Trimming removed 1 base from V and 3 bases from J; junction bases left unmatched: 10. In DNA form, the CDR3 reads TGTGCCAGCAGTGAAGGTTTAGTAGCGGGAGTTGGCTACGAGCAGTACTTC. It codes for CASSEGLVAGVGYEQYF.

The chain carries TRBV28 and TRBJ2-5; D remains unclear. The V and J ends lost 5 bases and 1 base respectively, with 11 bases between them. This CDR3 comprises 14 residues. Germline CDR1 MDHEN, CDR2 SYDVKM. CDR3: CASSVLGSQETQYF. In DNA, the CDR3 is TGTGCCAGCAGTGTCTTGGGGTCCCAAGAGACCCAGTACTTC.

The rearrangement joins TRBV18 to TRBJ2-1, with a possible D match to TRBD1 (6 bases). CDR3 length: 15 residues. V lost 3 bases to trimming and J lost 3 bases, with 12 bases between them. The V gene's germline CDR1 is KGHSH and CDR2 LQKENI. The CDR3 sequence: CASSPWQGHYNEQFF. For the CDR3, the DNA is TGTGCCAGCTCACCGTGGCAGGGGCACTACAATGAGCAGTTCTTC.

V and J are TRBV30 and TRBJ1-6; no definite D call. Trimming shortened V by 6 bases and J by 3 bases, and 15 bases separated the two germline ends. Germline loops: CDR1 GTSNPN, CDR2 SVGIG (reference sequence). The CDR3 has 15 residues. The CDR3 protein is CACTRGLDYNSPLHF. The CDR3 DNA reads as TGTGCCTGCACCCGGGGATTGGACTATAATTCACCCCTCCACTTT.

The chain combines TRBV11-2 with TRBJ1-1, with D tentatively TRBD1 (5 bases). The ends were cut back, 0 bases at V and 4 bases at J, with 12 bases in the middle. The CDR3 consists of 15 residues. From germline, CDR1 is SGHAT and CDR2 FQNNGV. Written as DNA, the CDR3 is TGTGCCAGCAGCTTAGATGGGGGAGGTGGCACTGAAGCTTTCTTT. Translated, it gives CASSLDGGGGTEAFF.

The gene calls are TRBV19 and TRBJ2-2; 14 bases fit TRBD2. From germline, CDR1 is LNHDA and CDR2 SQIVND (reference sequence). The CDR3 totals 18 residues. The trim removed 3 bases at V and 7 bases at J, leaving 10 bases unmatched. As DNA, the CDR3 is TGTGCCAGTAGTATTTCGACTAGCGGGAGGGCCGGAGACGGGGAGCTGTTTTTT. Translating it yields CASSISTSGRAGDGELFF.

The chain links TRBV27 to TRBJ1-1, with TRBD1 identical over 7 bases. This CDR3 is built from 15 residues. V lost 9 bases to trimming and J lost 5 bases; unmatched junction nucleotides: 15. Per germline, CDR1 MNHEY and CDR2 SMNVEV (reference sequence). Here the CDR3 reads CASQGGSQGYTEAFF. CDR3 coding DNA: TGTGCCAGTCAGGGAGGATCACAGGGGTATACTGAAGCTTTCTTT.

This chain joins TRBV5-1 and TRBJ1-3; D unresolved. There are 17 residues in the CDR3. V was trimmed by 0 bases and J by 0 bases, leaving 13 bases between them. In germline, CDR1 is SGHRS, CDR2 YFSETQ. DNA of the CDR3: TGCGCCAGCAGCTTGGAGGGTTACCTAGGCTCTGGAAACACCATATATTTT. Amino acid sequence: CASSLEGYLGSGNTIYF.

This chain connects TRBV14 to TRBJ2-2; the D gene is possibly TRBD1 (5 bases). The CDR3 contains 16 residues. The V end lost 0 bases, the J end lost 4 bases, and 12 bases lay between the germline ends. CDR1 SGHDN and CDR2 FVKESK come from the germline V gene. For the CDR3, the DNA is TGTGCCAGCAGCCAAGAGAAGGGGCTGGGCACCGGGGAGCTGTTTTTT. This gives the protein CASSQEKGLGTGELFF.

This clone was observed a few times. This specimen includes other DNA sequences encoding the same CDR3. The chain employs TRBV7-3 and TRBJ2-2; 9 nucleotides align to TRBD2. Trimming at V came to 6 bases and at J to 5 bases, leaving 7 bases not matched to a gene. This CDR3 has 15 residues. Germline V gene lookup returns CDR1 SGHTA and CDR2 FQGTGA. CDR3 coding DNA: TGTGCCAGCAGTCCGGGACTAGCCGGGACCGGGGAGCTGTTTTTT. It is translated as CASSPGLAGTGELFF. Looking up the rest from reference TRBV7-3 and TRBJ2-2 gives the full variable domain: GAGVSQTPSNKVTEKGKYVELRCDPISGHTALYWYRQSLGQGPEFLIYFQGTGAADDSGLPNDRFFAVRPEGSVSTLKIQRTERGDSAVYLCASSPGLAGTGELFFGEGSRLTVL.

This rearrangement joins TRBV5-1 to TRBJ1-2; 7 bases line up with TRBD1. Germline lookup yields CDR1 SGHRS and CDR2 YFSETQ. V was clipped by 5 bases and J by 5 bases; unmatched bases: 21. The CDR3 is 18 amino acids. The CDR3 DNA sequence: TGCGCCAGCAGATCTACCCGAGCCCTCTCGGGACAGTATTATGGCTACACCTTC. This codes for CASRSTRALSGQYYGYTF.